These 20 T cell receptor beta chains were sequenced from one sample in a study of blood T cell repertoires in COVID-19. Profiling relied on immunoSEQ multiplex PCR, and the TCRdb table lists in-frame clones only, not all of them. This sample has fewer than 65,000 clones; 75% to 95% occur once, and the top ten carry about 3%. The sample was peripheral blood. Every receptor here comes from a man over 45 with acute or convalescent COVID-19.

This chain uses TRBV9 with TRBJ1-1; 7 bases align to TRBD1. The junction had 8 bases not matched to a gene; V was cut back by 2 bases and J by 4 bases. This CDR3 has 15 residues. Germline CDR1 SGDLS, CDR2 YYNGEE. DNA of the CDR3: TGTGCCAGCAGCGTGGAGGGGGCTTTTAGCACTGAAGCTTTCTTT. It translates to CASSVEGAFSTEAFF.

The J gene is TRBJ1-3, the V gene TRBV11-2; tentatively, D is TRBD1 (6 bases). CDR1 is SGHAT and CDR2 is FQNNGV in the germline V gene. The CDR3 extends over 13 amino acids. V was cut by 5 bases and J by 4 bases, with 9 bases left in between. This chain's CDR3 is CASSGTQGNTIYF. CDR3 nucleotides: TGTGCCAGCAGCGGGACACAAGGAAACACCATATATTTT.

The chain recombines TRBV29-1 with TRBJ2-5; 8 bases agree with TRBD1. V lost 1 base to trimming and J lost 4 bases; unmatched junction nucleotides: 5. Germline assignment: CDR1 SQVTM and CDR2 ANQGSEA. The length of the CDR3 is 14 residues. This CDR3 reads CSVEAPRGRETQYF. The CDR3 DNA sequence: TGCAGCGTTGAAGCCCCCAGGGGGCGAGAGACCCAGTACTTC.

This CDR3 is CASSEGTGTAYGYTF. The CDR3 DNA reads as TGTGCCAGCTCAGAAGGTACCGGGACAGCATATGGCTACACCTTC. The gene calls are TRBV18 and TRBJ1-2; 7 nucleotides line up with TRBD1. This CDR3 region has 15 residues. The V gene's germline CDR1 is KGHSH and CDR2 LQKENI. Losses at the gene ends were 5 bases for V and 5 bases for J; bases not matched to a gene: 11.

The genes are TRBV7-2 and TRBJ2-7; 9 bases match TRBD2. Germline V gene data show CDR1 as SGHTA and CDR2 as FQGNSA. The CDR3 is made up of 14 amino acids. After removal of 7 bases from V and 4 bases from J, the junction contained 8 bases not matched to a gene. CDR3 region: CASTRGGGRYEQYF. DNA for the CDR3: TGTGCCAGCACCCGCGGGGGGGGAAGGTACGAGCAGTACTTC.

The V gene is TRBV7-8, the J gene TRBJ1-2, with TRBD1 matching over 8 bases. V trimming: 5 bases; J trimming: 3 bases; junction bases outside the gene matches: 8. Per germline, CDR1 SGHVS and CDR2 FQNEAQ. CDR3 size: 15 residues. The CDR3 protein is CASSPLRGPYYGYTF. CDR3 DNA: TGTGCCAGCAGCCCCCTCAGGGGGCCTTACTATGGCTACACCTTC.

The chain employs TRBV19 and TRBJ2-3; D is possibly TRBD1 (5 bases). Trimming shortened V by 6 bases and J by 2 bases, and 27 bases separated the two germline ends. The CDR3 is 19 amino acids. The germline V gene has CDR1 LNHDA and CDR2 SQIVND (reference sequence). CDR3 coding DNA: TGTGCCAGTAGGCCCCAGGGTTATTCTAAAAATTCCAACACAGATACGCAGTATTTT. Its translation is CASRPQGYSKNSNTDTQYF.

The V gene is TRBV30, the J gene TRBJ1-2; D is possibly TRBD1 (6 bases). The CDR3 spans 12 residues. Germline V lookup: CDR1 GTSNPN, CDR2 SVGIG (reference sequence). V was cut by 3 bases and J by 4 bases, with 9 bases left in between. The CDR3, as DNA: TGTGCCTGGAGGGACAGATCCTATGGCTACACCTTC. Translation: CAWRDRSYGYTF. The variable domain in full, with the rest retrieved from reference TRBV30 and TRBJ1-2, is SQTIHQWPATLVQPVGSPLSLECTVEGTSNPNLYWYRQAAGRGLQLLFYSVGIGQISSEVPQNLSASRPQDRQFILSSKKLLLSDSGFYLCAWRDRSYGYTFGSGTRLTVV.

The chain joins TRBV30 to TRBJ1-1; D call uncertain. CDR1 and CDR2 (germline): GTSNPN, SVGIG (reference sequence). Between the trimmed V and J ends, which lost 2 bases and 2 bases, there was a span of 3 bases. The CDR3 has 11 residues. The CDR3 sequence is CAWSLNTEAFF. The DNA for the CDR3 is TGTGCCTGGAGTCTTAACACTGAAGCTTTCTTT.

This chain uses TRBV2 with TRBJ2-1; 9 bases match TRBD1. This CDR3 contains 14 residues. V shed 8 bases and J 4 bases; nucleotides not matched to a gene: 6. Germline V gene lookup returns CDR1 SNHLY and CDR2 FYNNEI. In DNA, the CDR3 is TGTGCCAGCGATGACAGGGGGGGGTACAATGAGCAGTTCTTC. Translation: CASDDRGGYNEQFF. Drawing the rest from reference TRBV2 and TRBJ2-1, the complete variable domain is EPEVTQTPSHQVTQMGQEVILRCVPISNHLYFYWYRQILGQKVEFLVSFYNNEISEKSEIFDDQFSVERPDGSNFTLKIRSTKLEDSAMYFCASDDRGGYNEQFFGPGTRLTVL.

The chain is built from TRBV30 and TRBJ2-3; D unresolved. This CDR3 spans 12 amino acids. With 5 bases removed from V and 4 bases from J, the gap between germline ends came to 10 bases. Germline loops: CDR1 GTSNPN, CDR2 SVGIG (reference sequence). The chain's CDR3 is CAWEWAADTQYF. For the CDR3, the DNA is TGTGCCTGGGAATGGGCCGCAGATACGCAGTATTTT.

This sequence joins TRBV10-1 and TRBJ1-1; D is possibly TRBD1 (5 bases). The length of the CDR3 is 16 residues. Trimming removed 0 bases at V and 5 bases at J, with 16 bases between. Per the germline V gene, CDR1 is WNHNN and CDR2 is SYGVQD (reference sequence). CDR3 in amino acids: CASSESPRAGRTEAFF. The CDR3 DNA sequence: TGCGCCAGCAGTGAGTCCCCCCGCGCGGGACGGACTGAAGCTTTCTTT.

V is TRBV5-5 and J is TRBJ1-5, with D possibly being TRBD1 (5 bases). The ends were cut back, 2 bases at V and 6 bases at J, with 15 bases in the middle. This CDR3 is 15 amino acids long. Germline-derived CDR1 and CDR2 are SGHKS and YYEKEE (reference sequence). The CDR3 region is CASSLRGSQSQPQHF. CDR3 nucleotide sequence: TGTGCCAGCAGCTTAAGGGGCAGTCAATCTCAGCCCCAGCATTTT.

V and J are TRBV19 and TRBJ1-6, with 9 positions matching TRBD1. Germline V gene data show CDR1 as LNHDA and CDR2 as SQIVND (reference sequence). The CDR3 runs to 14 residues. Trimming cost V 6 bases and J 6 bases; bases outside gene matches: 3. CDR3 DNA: TGTGCCAGTAGGAGACAGGGGGTTAATTCACCCCTCCACTTT. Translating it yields CASRRQGVNSPLHF.

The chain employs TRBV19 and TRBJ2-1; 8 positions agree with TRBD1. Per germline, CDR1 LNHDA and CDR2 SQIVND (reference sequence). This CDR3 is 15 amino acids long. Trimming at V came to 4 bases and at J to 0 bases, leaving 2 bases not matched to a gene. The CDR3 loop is CASSRTGSSYNEQFF. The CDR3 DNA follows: TGTGCCAGTAGTAGGACAGGGAGCTCCTACAATGAGCAGTTCTTC.

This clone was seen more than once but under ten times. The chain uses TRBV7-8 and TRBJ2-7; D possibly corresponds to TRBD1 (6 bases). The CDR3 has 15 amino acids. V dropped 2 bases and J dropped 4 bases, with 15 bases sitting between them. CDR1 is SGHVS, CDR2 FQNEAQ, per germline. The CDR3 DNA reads TGTGCCAGCAGCTTACCAGGGGTTTCGCGGTACGAGCAGTACTTC. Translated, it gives CASSLPGVSRYEQYF. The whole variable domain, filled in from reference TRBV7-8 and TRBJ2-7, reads GAGVSQSPRYKVAKRGQDVALRCDPISGHVSLFWYQQALGQGPEFLTYFQNEAQLDKSGLPSDRFFAERPEGSVSTLKIQRTQQEDSAVYLCASSLPGVSRYEQYFGPGTRLTVT.

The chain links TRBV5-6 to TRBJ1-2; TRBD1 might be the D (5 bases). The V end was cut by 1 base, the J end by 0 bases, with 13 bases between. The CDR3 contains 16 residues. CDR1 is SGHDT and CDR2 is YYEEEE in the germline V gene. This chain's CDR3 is CASSLYQGLANYGYTF. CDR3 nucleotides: TGTGCCAGCAGCTTGTACCAGGGCCTAGCTAACTATGGCTACACCTTC.

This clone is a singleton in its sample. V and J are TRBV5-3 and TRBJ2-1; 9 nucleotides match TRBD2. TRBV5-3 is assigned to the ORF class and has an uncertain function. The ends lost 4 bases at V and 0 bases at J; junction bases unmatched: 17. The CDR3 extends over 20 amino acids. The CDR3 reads CARSPLWAGGRNGSYNEQFF. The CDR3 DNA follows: TGTGCCAGAAGCCCGCTGTGGGCGGGGGGGCGAAACGGCTCCTACAATGAGCAGTTCTTC.

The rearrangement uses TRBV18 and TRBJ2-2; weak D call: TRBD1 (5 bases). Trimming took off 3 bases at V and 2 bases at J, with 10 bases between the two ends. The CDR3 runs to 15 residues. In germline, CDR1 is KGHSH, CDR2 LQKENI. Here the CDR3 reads CASSPTASNTGELFF. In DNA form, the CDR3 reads TGTGCCAGCTCACCGACAGCCTCCAACACCGGGGAGCTGTTTTTT.

The CDR3 sequence: CASNSRGAPDTQYF. The DNA for the CDR3 is TGTGCCAGCAACTCTCGGGGGGCCCCAGATACGCAGTATTTT. The genes are TRBV3-1 (or the pseudogene TRBV3-2) and TRBJ2-3; D possibly corresponds to TRBD2 (7 bases). The CDR3 contains 14 residues. Looked up from germline, CDR1 is LGHDT and CDR2 is YNNKEL (reference sequence). Trimming pared 7 bases from V and 4 bases from J, leaving 15 bases between.